This TCR beta chain originates from a study of radiation and T cells in renal cell carcinoma. Study-wide context: Nephrectomy followed 15 Gy stereotactic body radiation by 4 weeks.

Trimming shortened V by 4 bases and J by 0 bases, and 7 bases separated the two germline ends. The CDR3 runs to 13 residues. CDR1 and CDR2 (germline): MNHEY, SVGAGI. The protocol was immunoSEQ multiplex PCR, while the TCRdb copy is restricted to in-frame clones and leaves out a portion. Among 150,000 or so clones, roughly 87% were seen once, and the ten largest hold 10% to 15%. Details on this clone: Its matching antigen is unknown.

As for time point: blood 2 weeks post-SBRT. Described treatment: 15 Gy SBRT to primary tumor, nephrectomy 4 weeks later. This renal cell carcinoma was of the clear cell type. Whole-study findings and limits: Without pretreatment biopsies, baseline tumor clonotype presence was undetermined. Top tumor clonotypes rose in blood 2 weeks post-radiation, then contracted.

The chain combines TRBV6-5 with TRBJ2-7; unclear D gene. The clonotype originates from a woman between 45 and 60 years old with renal cell carcinoma. The sample consisted of blood, taken from a patient whose treatment included radiotherapy and nephrectomy. The CDR3 sequence is CASSSPSSYEQYF. In nucleotides, the CDR3 is TGTGCCAGCAGTTCACCAAGCTCCTACGAGCAGTACTTC.